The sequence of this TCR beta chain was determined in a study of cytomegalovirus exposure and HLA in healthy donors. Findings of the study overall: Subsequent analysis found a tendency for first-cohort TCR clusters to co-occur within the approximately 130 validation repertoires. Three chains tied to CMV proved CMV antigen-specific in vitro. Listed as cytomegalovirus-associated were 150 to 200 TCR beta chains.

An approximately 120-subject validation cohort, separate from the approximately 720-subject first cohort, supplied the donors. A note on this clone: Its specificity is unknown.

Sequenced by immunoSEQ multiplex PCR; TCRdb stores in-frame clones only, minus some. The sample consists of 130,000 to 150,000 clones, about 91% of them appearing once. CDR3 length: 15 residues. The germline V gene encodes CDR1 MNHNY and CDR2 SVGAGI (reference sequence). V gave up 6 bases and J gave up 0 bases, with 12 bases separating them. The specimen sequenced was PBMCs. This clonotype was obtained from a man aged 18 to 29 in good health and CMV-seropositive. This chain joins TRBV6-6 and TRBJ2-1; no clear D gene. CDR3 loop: CASSLLPISYNEQFF. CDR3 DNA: TGTGCCAGCAGCTTACTGCCCATCTCCTACAATGAGCAGTTCTTC.